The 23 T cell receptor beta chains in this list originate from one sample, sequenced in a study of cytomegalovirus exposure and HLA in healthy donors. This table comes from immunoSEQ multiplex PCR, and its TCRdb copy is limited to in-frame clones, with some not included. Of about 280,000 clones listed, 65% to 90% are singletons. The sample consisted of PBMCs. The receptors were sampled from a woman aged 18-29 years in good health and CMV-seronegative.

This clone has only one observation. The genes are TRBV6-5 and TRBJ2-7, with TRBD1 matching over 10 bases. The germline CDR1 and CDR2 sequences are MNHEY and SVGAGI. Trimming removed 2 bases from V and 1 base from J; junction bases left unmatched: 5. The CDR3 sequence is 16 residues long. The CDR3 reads CASSYTTGGGSYEQYF. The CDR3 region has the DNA TGTGCCAGCAGTTACACGACAGGGGGCGGGTCCTACGAGCAGTACTTC.

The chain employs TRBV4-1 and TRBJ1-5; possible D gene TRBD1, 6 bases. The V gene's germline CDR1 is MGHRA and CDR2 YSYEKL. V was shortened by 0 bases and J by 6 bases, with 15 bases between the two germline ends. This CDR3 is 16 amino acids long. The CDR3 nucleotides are TGCGCCAGCAGCCAAGATCGAAGGGGGAGCGGTCAGCCCCAGCATTTT. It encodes CASSQDRRGSGQPQHF.

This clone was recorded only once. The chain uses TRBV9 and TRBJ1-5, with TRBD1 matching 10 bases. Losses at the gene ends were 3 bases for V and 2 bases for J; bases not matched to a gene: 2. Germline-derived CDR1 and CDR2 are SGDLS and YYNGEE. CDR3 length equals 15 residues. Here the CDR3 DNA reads TGTGCCAGCAGCGGACAGGGGGCAGGCAATCAGCCCCAGCATTTT. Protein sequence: CASSGQGAGNQPQHF. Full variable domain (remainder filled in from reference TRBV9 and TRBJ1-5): DSGVTQTPKHLITATGQRVTLRCSPRSGDLSVYWYQQSLDQGLQFLIQYYNGEERAKGNILERFSAQQFPDLHSELNLSSLELGDSALYFCASSGQGAGNQPQHFGDGTRLSIL.

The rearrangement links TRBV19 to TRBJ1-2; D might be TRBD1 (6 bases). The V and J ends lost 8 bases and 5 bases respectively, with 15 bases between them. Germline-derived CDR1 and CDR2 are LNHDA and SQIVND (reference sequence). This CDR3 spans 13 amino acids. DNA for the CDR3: TGTGCCAGTCAGGGGAGGGGCGGATATGGCTACACCTTC. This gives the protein CASQGRGGYGYTF.

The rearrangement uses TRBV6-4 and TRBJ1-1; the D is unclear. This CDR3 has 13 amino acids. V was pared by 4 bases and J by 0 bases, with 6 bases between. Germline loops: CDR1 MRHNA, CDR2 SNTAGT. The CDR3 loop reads CASSAGMNTEAFF. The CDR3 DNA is TGTGCCAGCAGTGCAGGAATGAACACTGAAGCTTTCTTT.

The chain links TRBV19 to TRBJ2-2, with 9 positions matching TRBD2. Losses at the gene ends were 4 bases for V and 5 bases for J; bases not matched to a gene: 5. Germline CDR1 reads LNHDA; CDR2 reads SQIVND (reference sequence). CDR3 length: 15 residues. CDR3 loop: CASSTGLARTGELFF. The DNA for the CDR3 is TGTGCCAGTAGTACTGGACTAGCGCGGACCGGGGAGCTGTTTTTT.

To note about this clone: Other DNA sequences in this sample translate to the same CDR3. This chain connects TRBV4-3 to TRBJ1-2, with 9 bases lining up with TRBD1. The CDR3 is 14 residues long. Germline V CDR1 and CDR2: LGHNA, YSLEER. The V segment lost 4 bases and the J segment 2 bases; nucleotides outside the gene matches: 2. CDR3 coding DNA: TGCGCCAGCAGCCCGGGGACAGGGAACTATGGCTACACCTTC. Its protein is CASSPGTGNYGYTF.

DNA of the CDR3: TGCAGCGTTGACGGGGCGGGGACAGATACGCAGTATTTT. Its protein product is CSVDGAGTDTQYF. J is TRBJ2-3 and V is TRBV29-1, with D possibly TRBD2 on 6 matching bases. Trimming shortened V by 3 bases and J by 3 bases, and 10 bases separated the two germline ends. Germline V gene sequence: CDR1 SQVTM, CDR2 ANQGSEA. This CDR3 has 13 amino acids.

CDR3 DNA: TGTGCCAGCAGCCCGCCGGGACTAGCGAACACCGGGGAGCTGTTTTTT. This codes for CASSPPGLANTGELFF. The chain employs TRBV5-4 and TRBJ2-2, with 8 bases identical to TRBD2. Germline loops: CDR1 SGHNT, CDR2 YYREEE (reference sequence). Trimming took 4 bases from V and 0 from J; bases not matched to a gene: 5. The CDR3 runs to 16 residues.

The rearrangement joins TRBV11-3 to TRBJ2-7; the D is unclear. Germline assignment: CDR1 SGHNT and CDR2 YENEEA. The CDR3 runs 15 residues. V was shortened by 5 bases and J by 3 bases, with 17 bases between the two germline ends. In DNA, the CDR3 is TGTGCCAGCAGCCCCCTCCTGGCCCCATTCTACGAGCAGTACTTC. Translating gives CASSPLLAPFYEQYF.

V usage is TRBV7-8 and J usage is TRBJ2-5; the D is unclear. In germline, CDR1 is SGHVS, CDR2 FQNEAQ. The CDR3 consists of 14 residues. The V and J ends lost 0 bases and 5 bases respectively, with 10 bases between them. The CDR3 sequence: CASSLAGNTETQYF. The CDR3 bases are TGTGCCAGCAGCTTAGCTGGCAACACGGAGACCCAGTACTTC.

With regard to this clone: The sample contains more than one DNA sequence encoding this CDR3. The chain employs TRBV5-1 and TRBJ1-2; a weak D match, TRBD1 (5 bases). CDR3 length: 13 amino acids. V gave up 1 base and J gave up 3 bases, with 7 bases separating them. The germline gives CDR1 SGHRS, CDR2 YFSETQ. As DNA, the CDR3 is TGCGCCAGCAGCTTGCAGGGTGACTATGGCTACACCTTC. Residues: CASSLQGDYGYTF.

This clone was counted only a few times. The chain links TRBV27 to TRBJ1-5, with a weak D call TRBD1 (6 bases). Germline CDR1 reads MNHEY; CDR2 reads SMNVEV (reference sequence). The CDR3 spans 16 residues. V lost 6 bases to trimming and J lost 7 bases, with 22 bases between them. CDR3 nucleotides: TGTGCCAGCAGGCTACAGGGTGGGGCAGGAGGCCAGCCCCAGCATTTT. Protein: CASRLQGGAGGQPQHF.

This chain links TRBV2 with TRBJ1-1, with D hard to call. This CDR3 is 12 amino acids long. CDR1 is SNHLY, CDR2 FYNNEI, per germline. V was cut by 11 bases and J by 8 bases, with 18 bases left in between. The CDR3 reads CARETHPREAFF. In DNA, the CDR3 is TGTGCCCGGGAGACTCACCCCAGGGAAGCTTTCTTT.

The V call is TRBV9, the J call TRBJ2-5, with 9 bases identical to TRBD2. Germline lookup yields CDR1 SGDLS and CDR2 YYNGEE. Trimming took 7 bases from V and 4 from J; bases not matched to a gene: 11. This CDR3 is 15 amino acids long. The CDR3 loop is CASVEKIAGAETQYF. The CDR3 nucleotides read TGTGCCAGCGTCGAAAAGATAGCGGGGGCAGAGACCCAGTACTTC.

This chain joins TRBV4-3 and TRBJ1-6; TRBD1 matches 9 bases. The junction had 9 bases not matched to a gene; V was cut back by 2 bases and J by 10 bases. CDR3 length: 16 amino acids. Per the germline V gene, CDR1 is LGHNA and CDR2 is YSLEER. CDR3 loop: CASSQTPDRGGSPLHF. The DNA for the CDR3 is TGCGCCAGCAGCCAAACCCCGGACAGGGGTGGATCACCCCTCCACTTT.

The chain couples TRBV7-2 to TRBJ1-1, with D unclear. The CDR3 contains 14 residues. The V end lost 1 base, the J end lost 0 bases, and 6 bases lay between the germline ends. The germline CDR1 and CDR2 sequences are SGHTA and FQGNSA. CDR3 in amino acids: CASSLGGMNTEAFF. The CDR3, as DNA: TGTGCCAGCAGCTTAGGCGGAATGAACACTGAAGCTTTCTTT.

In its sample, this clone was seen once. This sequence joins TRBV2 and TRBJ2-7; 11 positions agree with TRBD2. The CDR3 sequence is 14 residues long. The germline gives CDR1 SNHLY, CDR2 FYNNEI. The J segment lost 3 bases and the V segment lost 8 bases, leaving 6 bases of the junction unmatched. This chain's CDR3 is CASGIAGGYYEQYF. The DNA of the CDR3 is TGTGCCAGCGGGATAGCGGGGGGGTACTACGAGCAGTACTTC.

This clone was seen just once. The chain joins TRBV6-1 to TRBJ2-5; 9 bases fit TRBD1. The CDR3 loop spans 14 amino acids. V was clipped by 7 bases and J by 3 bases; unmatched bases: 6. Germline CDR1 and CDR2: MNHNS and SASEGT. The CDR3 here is CASNRDRAKETQYF. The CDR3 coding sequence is TGTGCCAGCAATCGGGACAGGGCTAAAGAGACCCAGTACTTC.

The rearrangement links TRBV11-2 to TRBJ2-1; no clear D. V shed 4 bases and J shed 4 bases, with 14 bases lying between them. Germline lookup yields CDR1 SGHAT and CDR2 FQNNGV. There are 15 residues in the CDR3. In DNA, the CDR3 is TGTGCCAGCAGCTCTTCGGAGTGGCCATACAATGAGCAGTTCTTC. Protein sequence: CASSSSEWPYNEQFF.

The CDR3 loop is CASFVTGYEQYF. The CDR3 bases are TGTGCCAGCTTTGTAACGGGGTACGAGCAGTACTTC. The chain is built from TRBV6-1 and TRBJ2-7, with D perhaps TRBD2 (5 bases). The CDR3 runs 12 residues. V was cut by 8 bases and J by 4 bases, with 12 bases left in between. Per the germline V gene, CDR1 is MNHNS and CDR2 is SASEGT.

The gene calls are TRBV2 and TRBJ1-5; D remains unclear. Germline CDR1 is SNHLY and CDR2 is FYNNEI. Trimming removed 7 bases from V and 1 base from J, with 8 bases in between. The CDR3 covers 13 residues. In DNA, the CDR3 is TGTGCCAGCAAGTCAACAAGCAATCAGCCCCAGCATTTT. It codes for CASKSTSNQPQHF. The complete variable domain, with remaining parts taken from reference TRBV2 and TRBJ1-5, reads EPEVTQTPSHQVTQMGQEVILRCVPISNHLYFYWYRQILGQKVEFLVSFYNNEISEKSEIFDDQFSVERPDGSNFTLKIRSTKLEDSAMYFCASKSTSNQPQHFGDGTRLSIL.

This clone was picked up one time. CDR3 amino acids: CASSLVTGNNYGYTF. The CDR3, as DNA: TGCGCCAGCAGCCTAGTGACAGGGAATAACTATGGCTACACCTTC. V usage is TRBV5-1 and J usage is TRBJ1-2, with 7 bases matching TRBD1. CDR1 is SGHRS and CDR2 is YFSETQ in the germline V gene. The trim removed 4 bases at V and 1 base at J, leaving 7 bases unmatched. This CDR3 spans 15 amino acids.